These T cell receptor beta chains were read from a single sample in a study of molecular identifiers for immune sequencing clone quantification. TCRdb reprocessed the PCR reads with MiXCR, giving one entry per CDR3 protein. The sample has approximately 100,000 distinct CDR3 sequences, about 35% seen once. Sequencing used naive CD8+ T cells from blood, with Jurkat cell RNA spiked in. The receptor set was obtained from a human donor in good health. Some libraries in this study had Jurkat cell RNA spiked in. The CDR3 runs from the conserved cysteine through the conserved F or W. A D gene is named only where the DNA matches it firmly. Expanded clones get a size class; other rows say once, few or many, or leave the size out.

>TRBJ2-1|TRBV14|many|-
CASSQDWTRGNEQFF
TGTGCCAGCAGCCAAGATTGGACACGGGGCAATGAGCAGTTCTTC
>TRBJ2-4|TRBV4-3|-|-
CASSQESVLTAKNILYF
TGCGCCAGCAGCCAAGAGTCCGTCCTAACTGCCAAAAACATTCTGTACTTC
>TRBJ2-5|TRBV9|-|-
CASSHRSQETQYF
TGTGCCAGCAGTCACAGGAGTCAAGAGACCCAGTACTTC
>TRBJ2-7|TRBV12-3/TRBV12-4|few|-
CASSHRFSEQYF
TGTGCCAGCAGCCACCGTTTTAGCGAGCAGTACTTC
>TRBJ2-3|TRBV7-8|few|-
CASSLDPRGQVYTDTQYF
TGTGCCAGCAGCTTAGATCCCCGGGGGCAGGTGTATACAGATACGCAGTATTTT
>TRBJ2-7|TRBV6-1|many|-
CASSEFGEQYF
TGTGCCAGCAGTGAATTCGGGGAGCAGTACTTC
>TRBJ2-1|TRBV19|-|-
CASSIFGGLALDEQFF
TGTGCCAGTAGTATTTTCGGCGGCCTTGCCTTGGATGAGCAGTTCTTC
>TRBJ2-3|TRBV21-1|many|-
CASSPRIQYF
TGTGCCAGCAGCCCCCGTATCCAGTATTTT
>TRBJ2-2|TRBV6-2/TRBV6-3|few|-
CASSWSTGELFF
TGTGCCAGCAGTTGGAGCACCGGGGAGCTGTTTTTT
>TRBJ2-7|TRBV28|many|TRBD1
CASSLPGQGHEQYF
TGTGCCAGCAGTTTACCAGGACAGGGCCACGAGCAGTACTTC
>TRBJ2-7|TRBV7-6|-|-
CASSLAAGVTYEQYF
TGTGCCAGCAGCTTAGCGGCGGGCGTGACCTACGAGCAGTACTTC
>TRBJ2-1|TRBV9|once|TRBD2
CASSQSGRPNNEQFF
TGTGCCAGCAGCCAGAGCGGGAGACCCAACAATGAGCAGTTCTTC
>TRBJ2-7|TRBV5-1|few|-
CASSTGAGLGEQYF
TGCGCCAGCAGCACGGGGGCAGGGCTGGGCGAGCAGTACTTC
>TRBJ2-3|TRBV5-8|few|TRBD1
CASSFGQGATDTQYF
TGTGCCAGCAGCTTTGGACAGGGGGCCACGGATACGCAGTATTTT
>TRBJ2-7|TRBV20-1|-|TRBD2
CSAMASGSYEQYF
TGCAGTGCAATGGCTAGCGGGAGCTACGAGCAGTACTTC
>TRBJ2-1|TRBV4-3|few|TRBD1
CASSHTHQGDFEQFF
TGCGCCAGCAGCCATACCCACCAGGGGGATTTTGAGCAGTTCTTC
>TRBJ1-1|TRBV29-1|-|-
CSVPGGAKNTEAFF
TGCAGCGTTCCGGGGGGGGCCAAGAACACTGAAGCTTTCTTT
>TRBJ2-1|TRBV5-1|few|-
CASSLDYPWQFF
TGCGCCAGCAGCTTGGACTATCCTTGGCAGTTCTTC
>TRBJ1-6|TRBV20-1|few|-
CSARDSYRFGSPLHF
TGCAGTGCTAGAGATTCGTACAGGTTCGGTTCACCCCTCCACTTT
>TRBJ2-3|TRBV4-3|few|TRBD2
CASSQDLSAGGPGATQYF
TGCGCCAGCAGCCAAGATCTGTCCGCGGGAGGGCCCGGGGCTACGCAGTATTTT
>TRBJ2-1|TRBV7-8|-|TRBD2
CASSISPGTSGNEQFF
TGTGCCAGCAGCATAAGCCCTGGGACTAGCGGAAATGAGCAGTTCTTC
>TRBJ2-7|TRBV20-1|-|TRBD1
CSAGQPYYEQYF
TGCAGTGCGGGACAGCCTTACTACGAGCAGTACTTC
>TRBJ2-5|TRBV27|-|-
CASSLWQKETQYF
TGTGCCAGCAGTTTGTGGCAGAAAGAGACCCAGTACTTC
>TRBJ2-2|TRBV11-2|-|-
CASSRTSTTKGTGELFF
TGTGCCAGCAGCCGGACTTCTACCACTAAGGGAACCGGGGAGCTGTTTTTT
>TRBJ2-7|TRBV25-1|-|-
CASSEGGYSYEQYF
TGTGCCAGCAGTGAAGGAGGCTACTCCTACGAGCAGTACTTC
>TRBJ2-2|TRBV27|-|-
CASSYTSFGELFF
TGTGCCAGCAGTTATACTAGTTTCGGGGAGCTGTTTTTT
>TRBJ2-5|TRBV20-1|few|-
CSAFKGTTLSETQYF
TGCAGTGCTTTCAAGGGGACGACGCTTTCAGAGACCCAGTACTTC
>TRBJ2-7|TRBV7-9|few|-
CASSHRDRTYEQYF
TGTGCCAGCAGCCACCGGGACCGCACCTACGAGCAGTACTTC
>TRBJ2-7|TRBV28|many|-
CAEGPSTYEQYF
TGTGCCGAGGGACCGTCAACCTACGAGCAGTACTTC
>TRBJ2-1|TRBV11-2|few|TRBD2
CASSLAGSGALYNEQFF
TGTGCCAGCAGCTTAGCGGGTAGCGGGGCCTTATACAATGAGCAGTTCTTC
>TRBJ2-2|TRBV29-1|few|-
CSVAVLGPTGELFF
TGCAGCGTGGCCGTATTGGGGCCCACCGGGGAGCTGTTTTTT
>TRBJ2-1|TRBV3-1|few|-
CASSQDLRGPYNEQFF
TGTGCCAGCAGCCAAGATTTGCGGGGACCCTACAATGAGCAGTTCTTC
>TRBJ2-5|TRBV4-1|-|-
CASSQVPTEETQYF
TGCGCCAGCAGCCAAGTCCCCACGGAAGAGACCCAGTACTTC
>TRBJ1-1|TRBV27|-|-
CASGSLGGKGEAFF
TGTGCCAGCGGTTCCCTGGGGGGCAAGGGTGAAGCTTTCTTT
>TRBJ1-2|TRBV10-3|few|TRBD1
CAISGTGTNYGYTF
TGTGCCATCAGTGGGACAGGGACCAACTATGGCTACACCTTC
>TRBJ2-7|TRBV27|-|TRBD2
CASSPLAGGPNEQYF
TGTGCCAGCAGTCCGCTAGCGGGGGGGCCCAACGAGCAGTACTTC
>TRBJ2-5|TRBV7-9|-|-
CASSQGGAESQETQYF
TGTGCCAGCAGCCAAGGCGGGGCGGAGAGCCAAGAGACCCAGTACTTC
>TRBJ1-5|TRBV19|few|-
CASAGSGGPHQPQHF
TGTGCCAGCGCCGGATCCGGGGGACCTCATCAGCCCCAGCATTTT
>TRBJ1-3|TRBV20-1|many|-
CSAVRISSRNTIYF
TGCAGTGCCGTACGTATTTCTTCTCGGAACACCATATATTTT
>TRBJ1-5|TRBV7-6|few|-
CASSPGRFNQPQHF
TGTGCCAGCAGCCCCGGCAGGTTCAATCAGCCCCAGCATTTT
>TRBJ1-1|TRBV28|many|-
CASSFGEVAFF
TGTGCCAGCAGTTTCGGGGAGGTGGCTTTCTTT
>TRBJ2-2|TRBV7-8|-|-
CASSLKGTLNTGELFF
TGTGCCAGCAGCCTGAAGGGGACACTGAACACCGGGGAGCTGTTTTTT
>TRBJ2-2|TRBV24-1|many|TRBD1
CATRGPIRDSDTGELFF
TGTGCCACCAGAGGGCCCATTCGGGACAGCGACACCGGGGAGCTGTTTTTT
>TRBJ1-5|TRBV6-2/TRBV6-3|few|-
CASTDSLSQPQHF
TGTGCCAGCACGGACAGCCTGAGTCAGCCCCAGCATTTT